Shown below are 20 T cell receptor beta chains from a single sample sequenced in a study of identical twins. TCRdb independently ran MiXCR on the 5' RACE reads; one entry per CDR3 protein. The sample holds more than 350,000 distinct CDR3 sequences, 8.5% to 10% seen once. The sequenced sample consisted of naive T cells sorted from blood. The receptors were sampled from a woman between 45 and 65 years old in good health.

This clonotype was counted at least ten times. This chain joins TRBV12-3 or TRBV12-4 and TRBJ1-1; TRBD1 agrees at 7 bases. The J segment lost 6 bases and the V segment lost 3 bases, leaving 10 bases of the junction unmatched. The CDR3 extends over 15 amino acids. The CDR3 DNA reads TGTGCCAGCAGTTTGATAAGGGGGCTAGTCGCTGAAGCTTTCTTT. The encoded protein is CASSLIRGLVAEAFF.

Ten or more counts support this clonotype. The CDR3 DNA follows: TGTGCCAGCACGCTCCGGGACAGGGGAATCGCAGGGGAGCTGTTTTTT. Protein: CASTLRDRGIAGELFF. J is TRBJ2-2 and V is TRBV7-8, with TRBD1 identical over 10 bases. CDR1 and CDR2 from the germline V gene are SGHVS and FQNEAQ. The J segment lost 8 bases and the V segment lost 7 bases, leaving 13 bases of the junction unmatched. This CDR3 is 16 amino acids long.

The chain couples TRBV6-1 to TRBJ2-2, with 9 bases identical to TRBD1. Trimming removed 6 bases from V and 2 bases from J; junction bases left unmatched: 7. The germline V gene encodes CDR1 MNHNS and CDR2 SASEGT. The CDR3 sequence is 16 residues long. The CDR3 nucleotides read TGTGCCAGCAGGTCCCGGGACAGGGCAAACACCGGGGAGCTGTTTTTT. Residues: CASRSRDRANTGELFF.

In this sample, this clonotype turned up many times. The chain is built from TRBV10-3 and TRBJ1-5; D is unclear. CDR3 length: 14 amino acids. V was trimmed by 4 bases and J by 2 bases, leaving 9 bases between them. The germline CDR1 and CDR2 sequences are ENHRY and SYGVKD. CDR3 amino acids: CAISAGPGNQPQHF. DNA for the CDR3: TGTGCCATCAGTGCCGGCCCGGGCAATCAGCCCCAGCATTTT.

The J gene is TRBJ1-3, the V gene TRBV6-6; D is undetermined. V dropped 0 bases and J dropped 0 bases, with 9 bases sitting between them. The CDR3 has 16 residues. CDR1 MNHNY and CDR2 SVGAGI come from the germline V gene (reference sequence). CDR3 DNA: TGTGCCAGCAGTTACTCAACCCCAGGCTCTGGAAACACCATATATTTT. This encodes CASSYSTPGSGNTIYF.

This clonotype was observed at least ten times. The rearrangement joins TRBV4-1 to TRBJ2-1; TRBD1 is a possible D gene (6 bases). Trimming cost V 3 bases and J 0 bases, with 21 bases left between them. CDR3 size: 19 residues. CDR1 MGHRA and CDR2 YSYEKL come from the germline V gene. The CDR3 loop is CASSHPGTRTGSSYNEQFF. The DNA of the CDR3 is TGCGCCAGCAGCCACCCAGGGACAAGGACGGGAAGCTCCTACAATGAGCAGTTCTTC.

The chain employs TRBV12-3 or TRBV12-4 and TRBJ1-6; D unresolved. V lost 4 bases and J lost 5, with 12 bases in between. CDR3 length equals 15 residues. The chain's CDR3 is CASSYQNLHNSPLHF. The CDR3 nucleotides read TGTGCCAGCAGTTACCAGAACCTCCATAATTCACCCCTCCACTTT.

The chain links TRBV5-1 to TRBJ2-3; 9 bases fit TRBD2. The germline CDR1 and CDR2 sequences are SGHRS and YFSETQ. Losses at the gene ends were 4 bases for V and 0 bases for J; bases not matched to a gene: 6. The CDR3 is 16 residues long. The DNA of the CDR3 is TGCGCCAGCAGCCGCCTAGCGGGGCGAAGCACAGATACGCAGTATTTT. Amino acids: CASSRLAGRSTDTQYF.

The table lists this clonotype with a few counts. The chain employs TRBV20-1 and TRBJ2-1; the D gene is possibly TRBD1 (5 bases). Germline loops: CDR1 DFQATT, CDR2 SNEGSKA (reference sequence). Trimming shortened V by 3 bases and J by 8 bases, and 20 bases separated the two germline ends. The CDR3 has 15 residues. CDR3: CSASAREWGWDEQFF. CDR3 in DNA: TGCAGTGCTAGTGCCAGGGAATGGGGATGGGATGAGCAGTTCTTC.

Only a few counts were recorded for this clonotype. The CDR3 coding sequence is TGTGCCACCCAGGCTACAGGGGGAAACTATGGCTACACCTTC. This translates into CATQATGGNYGYTF. V is TRBV6-2 or TRBV6-3 and J is TRBJ1-2, with TRBD1 identical over 8 bases. J gave up 2 bases and V 10 bases, and 9 bases lay outside the gene matches. The V gene's germline CDR1 is MNHEY and CDR2 SVGEGT. CDR3 length: 14 residues.

This clonotype has more than one count but fewer than ten. This rearrangement joins TRBV12-3 or TRBV12-4 to TRBJ1-4; a possible D gene is TRBD1 (6 bases). V lost 3 bases and J lost 10, with 15 bases in between. The CDR3 extends over 14 amino acids. The CDR3 sequence is CASSFLQGSGKLFF. CDR3 nucleotide sequence: TGTGCCAGCAGTTTCCTACAGGGCTCTGGAAAACTGTTTTTT.

This clonotype has just a few counts. The chain joins TRBV7-6 to TRBJ2-7, with TRBD2 matching over 8 bases. Unmatched junction bases numbered 10, after V lost 11 bases and J lost 4 bases. The CDR3 length is 13 residues. The germline V gene has CDR1 SGHVS and CDR2 FNYEAQ. The CDR3 nucleotides are TGTGCCGGACAAGAAGCGGGAGAATACGAGCAGTACTTC. Translation gives CAGQEAGEYEQYF.

The gene calls are TRBV20-1 and TRBJ2-7, with 10 nucleotides matching TRBD2. Per germline, CDR1 DFQATT and CDR2 SNEGSKA (reference sequence). CDR3 length: 13 amino acids. The CDR3 spells CREAGRLAGEQYV. DNA of the CDR3: TGCAGGGAGGCCGGTAGACTAGCGGGCGAGCAGTACGTC.

This clonotype came up a few times. The V and J genes are TRBV20-1 and TRBJ2-5; D gene uncertain. CDR1 DFQATT and CDR2 SNEGSKA come from the germline V gene (reference sequence). The CDR3 loop spans 12 amino acids. Trimming removed 3 bases at V and 2 bases at J, with 7 bases between. The CDR3 DNA sequence: TGCAGTGCTAGTGCCTATCAAGAGACCCAGTACTTC. Amino acid sequence: CSASAYQETQYF.

This clonotype was counted between two and nine times. The J gene is TRBJ2-5, the V gene TRBV5-1; 9 bases fit TRBD1. This CDR3 comprises 15 residues. Germline CDR1 is SGHRS and CDR2 is YFSETQ. V lost 4 bases to trimming and J lost 5 bases; unmatched junction nucleotides: 9. The CDR3 DNA reads TGCGCCAGCAGCCCGGGACAGGGAGGGGCGGAGACCCAGTACTTC. Translating it yields CASSPGQGGAETQYF. Variable domain in full (rest from reference TRBV5-1 and TRBJ2-5): KAGVTQTPRYLIKTRGQQVTLSCSPISGHRSVSWYQQTPGQGLQFLFEYFSETQRNKGNFPGRFSGRQFSNSRSEMNVSTLELGDSALYLCASSPGQGGAETQYFGPGTRLLVL.

This clonotype was detected a few times. The chain recombines TRBV4-1 with TRBJ2-5; D tentatively fits TRBD1 or TRBD2 (5 bases each). The CDR3 length is 15 residues. The V end lost 4 bases, the J end lost 2 bases, and 14 bases lay between the germline ends. Germline values: CDR1 MGHRA, CDR2 YSYEKL. CDR3 sequence reads: CASSRVGGDQETQYF. As DNA, the CDR3 is TGCGCCAGCAGCCGAGTTGGGGGAGATCAAGAGACCCAGTACTTC.

This clonotype was found many times. This rearrangement joins TRBV4-1 to TRBJ2-3, with D unclear. CDR3 length equals 13 residues. Germline CDR1 is MGHRA and CDR2 is YSYEKL. Trimming removed 0 bases from V and 5 bases from J, with 6 bases in between. CDR3 nucleotides: TGCGCCAGCAGCCAAGAGAGAGAAGATACGCAGTATTTT. Its translation is CASSQEREDTQYF.

This clonotype was detected many times. The chain couples TRBV25-1 to TRBJ1-3; D remains unclear. V was shortened by 0 bases and J by 4 bases, with 10 bases between the two germline ends. The CDR3 consists of 15 residues. Germline CDR1 is MGHDK and CDR2 is SYGVNS. CDR3 region: CASSEYPSGGNTIYF. CDR3 nucleotide sequence: TGTGCCAGCAGTGAATATCCGTCAGGCGGAAACACCATATATTTT.

The genes are TRBV12-3 or TRBV12-4 and TRBJ2-2; D unclear. The germline V and J ends were trimmed by 3 bases and 2 bases, with 10 bases remaining between them. This CDR3 region has 15 residues. The CDR3 reads CASSFHSQNTGELFF. The CDR3 DNA reads TGTGCCAGCAGTTTTCACAGCCAAAACACCGGGGAGCTGTTTTTT.

This clonotype showed up many times. The rearrangement links TRBV7-8 to TRBJ2-3; D might be TRBD1 (5 bases). V gave up 11 bases and J gave up 2 bases, with 8 bases separating them. Germline-derived CDR1 and CDR2 are SGHVS and FQNEAQ. CDR3 size: 11 residues. For the CDR3, the DNA is TGTGCCGCCAGGGACACAGATACGCAGTATTTT. As protein: CAARDTDTQYF.